Below are 21 T cell receptor beta chains sequenced from a single sample in a study of cytomegalovirus exposure and HLA in healthy donors. TCRdb's copy holds only in-frame clones and misses some; the assay was immunoSEQ multiplex PCR. The sample contains over 110,000 clones, roughly four fifths of which appear only once. The source material was PBMCs. These receptors all come from a woman younger than 45 in good health and CMV-seronegative.

This rearrangement joins TRBV28 to TRBJ1-5, with D possibly TRBD1 on 6 matching bases. Germline CDR1 reads MDHEN; CDR2 reads SYDVKM. V lost 5 bases and J lost 7, with 15 bases in between. The CDR3 consists of 14 residues. DNA for the CDR3: TGTGCCAGCAGTGGGGCAGGGGTTTGGCAGCCCCAGCATTTT. Protein sequence: CASSGAGVWQPQHF.

This rearrangement joins TRBV5-1 to TRBJ1-3; 8 bases fit TRBD1. CDR3 size: 16 residues. With V trimmed by 4 bases and J by 0 bases, 6 bases remained unmatched. Germline V gene sequence: CDR1 SGHRS, CDR2 YFSETQ. CDR3 region: CASSPAGGLSGNTIYF. CDR3 in DNA: TGCGCCAGCAGCCCGGCAGGGGGCCTCTCTGGAAACACCATATATTTT. Full variable domain (outside the CDR3, taken from reference TRBV5-1 and TRBJ1-3): KAGVTQTPRYLIKTRGQQVTLSCSPISGHRSVSWYQQTPGQGLQFLFEYFSETQRNKGNFPGRFSGRQFSNSRSEMNVSTLELGDSALYLCASSPAGGLSGNTIYFGEGSWLTVV.

The CDR3 coding sequence is TGTGCCAGCAGCCCGAGGAGCTCCTACGAGCAGTACTTC. It translates to CASSPRSSYEQYF. V is TRBV4-2 and J is TRBJ2-7; D unclear. Trimming left V 4 bases short and J 0 bases short, with 7 bases between. The CDR3 extends over 13 amino acids. CDR1 LGHNA and CDR2 YNFKEQ come from the germline V gene.

The rearrangement uses TRBV5-1 and TRBJ2-5; weak D call: TRBD2 (6 bases). Trimming removed 1 base at V and 5 bases at J, with 15 bases between. The CDR3 consists of 15 residues. Germline lookup yields CDR1 SGHRS and CDR2 YFSETQ. CDR3 coding DNA: TGCGCCAGCAGCTTGCTAGGGACGGAGGGGGAGACCCAGTACTTC. This translates into CASSLLGTEGETQYF.

Concerning this clone itself: The junction does not match germline at one end; this may be a read error. The CDR3 coding sequence is TGTGCTAGCAGCTTAGCCAGGACAGGGAAAGATGGCCAGTACTTC. Translated: CASSLARTGKDGQYF. The chain is built from TRBV7-7 and TRBJ2-5; 8 nucleotides agree with TRBD1. CDR3 size: 15 residues. Germline CDR1 is SSHAT and CDR2 is FNYEAQ (reference sequence).

The J gene is TRBJ1-2, the V gene TRBV6-5; 7 nucleotides agree with TRBD1. This CDR3 has 15 amino acids. Trimming took 5 bases from V and 7 from J; bases not matched to a gene: 13. Per the germline V gene, CDR1 is MNHEY and CDR2 is SVGAGI. CDR3: CASSQGTALFRGYTF. Written as DNA, the CDR3 is TGTGCCAGCAGTCAAGGGACAGCCCTCTTTCGTGGCTACACCTTC.

Worth noting for this clone: The junction does not match germline at one end; this may be a read error. Here the CDR3 DNA reads TGTGCCAGCAGCGAAGGCCCTAGCGGCACAGATACGCAGTATTTT. It specifies CASSEGPSGTDTQYF. The V gene is TRBV6-1, the J gene TRBJ2-3; possibly TRBD2 for D (6 bases). Germline V CDR1 and CDR2: MNHNS, SASEGT. This CDR3 has 15 amino acids.

This sequence joins TRBV2 and TRBJ2-1; D is possibly TRBD1 (5 bases). V lost 4 bases to trimming and J lost 0 bases, with 10 bases between them. CDR1 SNHLY and CDR2 FYNNEI come from the germline V gene. The CDR3 runs to 15 residues. CDR3 sequence reads: CASSGGSSSYNEQFF. The CDR3 nucleotides read TGTGCCAGCAGTGGGGGCAGCAGCTCCTACAATGAGCAGTTCTTC.

The rearrangement links TRBV5-1 to TRBJ2-3, with D possibly being TRBD2 (5 bases). This CDR3 has 16 amino acids. Germline-derived CDR1 and CDR2 are SGHRS and YFSETQ. The germline V and J ends were trimmed by 0 bases and 0 bases, with 11 bases remaining between them. The CDR3 DNA sequence: TGCGCCAGCAGCTTGGGGGGAGTTCCTAGCACAGATACGCAGTATTTT. The encoded protein is CASSLGGVPSTDTQYF.

The rearrangement joins TRBV5-4 to TRBJ2-3; 9 bases fit TRBD2. Germline values: CDR1 SGHNT, CDR2 YYREEE (reference sequence). V lost 5 bases and J lost 3; bases outside the gene matches: 13. The CDR3 runs 17 residues. CDR3 in DNA: TGTGCCAGCAGTCCCGGGGGCGGGGGGGCCTGGACAGATACGCAGTATTTT. Amino acids: CASSPGGGGAWTDTQYF. The complete variable domain, with remaining parts taken from reference TRBV5-4 and TRBJ2-3, reads ETGVTQSPTHLIKTRGQQVTLRCSSQSGHNTVSWYQQALGQGPQFIFQYYREEENGRGNFPPRFSGLQFPNYSSELNVNALELDDSALYLCASSPGGGGAWTDTQYFGPGTRLTVL.

V gene TRBV6-5 combines with J gene TRBJ1-2; D is possibly TRBD1 (5 bases). Trimming took off 6 bases at V and 8 bases at J, with 16 bases between the two ends. Germline-derived CDR1 and CDR2 are MNHEY and SVGAGI. This CDR3 is 13 amino acids long. In DNA form, the CDR3 reads TGTGCCAGCAGGCCAGGGACTTATGGAGGCTACACCTTC. Translated: CASRPGTYGGYTF.

The chain is built from TRBV6-1 and TRBJ2-7, with a tentative D call TRBD1 (6 bases). With 6 bases removed from V and 2 bases from J, the gap between germline ends came to 14 bases. The germline V gene has CDR1 MNHNS and CDR2 SASEGT. This CDR3 region has 14 residues. The CDR3 reads CASRRSGETYEQYF. The CDR3, as DNA: TGTGCCAGCAGAAGATCAGGGGAAACCTACGAGCAGTACTTC.

V usage is TRBV11-2 and J usage is TRBJ2-1; TRBD1 matches 10 bases. This CDR3 is built from 15 residues. Per germline, CDR1 SGHAT and CDR2 FQNNGV. Trimming removed 7 bases from V and 9 bases from J; junction bases left unmatched: 12. As DNA, the CDR3 is TGTGCCAGCACCGTAGATGGACAGGGGGTTGGTGAGCAGTTCTTC. Amino acids: CASTVDGQGVGEQFF.

J is TRBJ1-3 and V is TRBV20-1; no reliable D call. The V end was cut by 2 bases, the J end by 4 bases, with 3 bases between. The CDR3 loop spans 11 amino acids. Germline CDR1 is DFQATT and CDR2 is SNEGSKA (reference sequence). CDR3 DNA: TGCAGTGCTAGACAGGGAAACACCATATATTTT. Translation gives CSARQGNTIYF.

CDR3 DNA sequence: TGTGCCAGCAGCCCGGGACAGCGGAACACTGAAGCTTTCTTT. As protein: CASSPGQRNTEAFF. This chain connects TRBV5-6 to TRBJ1-1; 7 positions match TRBD1. CDR3 size: 14 residues. Germline V lookup: CDR1 SGHDT, CDR2 YYEEEE. Trimming cost V 4 bases and J 1 base; bases outside gene matches: 4. The full variable domain, with the rest looked up from reference TRBV5-6 and TRBJ1-1, is DAGVTQSPTHLIKTRGQQVTLRCSPKSGHDTVSWYQQALGQGPQFIFQYYEEEERQRGNFPDRFSGHQFPNYSSELNVNALLLGDSALYLCASSPGQRNTEAFFGQGTRLTVV.

The J gene is TRBJ2-3, the V gene TRBV2, with D possibly matching TRBD2 (7 bases). CDR3 length: 13 amino acids. The V gene lost 7 bases and the J gene lost 10 bases, with 18 bases spanning the gap. Germline V gene data show CDR1 as SNHLY and CDR2 as FYNNEI. CDR3 in DNA: TGTGCCAGCATCGGGGGGCGGGTCCCTGCGCAGTATTTT. Amino acid sequence: CASIGGRVPAQYF. Full variable domain (rest looked up from reference TRBV2 and TRBJ2-3): EPEVTQTPSHQVTQMGQEVILRCVPISNHLYFYWYRQILGQKVEFLVSFYNNEISEKSEIFDDQFSVERPDGSNFTLKIRSTKLEDSAMYFCASIGGRVPAQYFGPGTRLTVL.

The gene calls are TRBV9 and TRBJ2-1, with a weak D call TRBD2 (5 bases). The CDR3 loop spans 17 amino acids. In germline, CDR1 is SGDLS, CDR2 YYNGEE. Trimming pared 0 bases from V and 7 bases from J, leaving 20 bases between. This CDR3 reads CASSVDSGIRTGNEQFF. The CDR3 DNA is TGTGCCAGCAGCGTAGATTCCGGGATCCGCACGGGGAATGAGCAGTTCTTC.

This chain joins TRBV7-2 and TRBJ1-2; tentatively, D is TRBD1 (6 bases). CDR1 and CDR2 from the germline V gene are SGHTA and FQGNSA. The CDR3 has 13 residues. V lost 2 bases and J 8 bases, leaving 12 bases between the germline ends. The CDR3 DNA follows: TGTGCCAGCAGCTTAAACCGGGACAACGGCTACACCTTC. This sequence encodes CASSLNRDNGYTF.

Here the CDR3 DNA reads TGTGCCAGCAGTGAAGCGCGGCTAGTCGTCTACGAGCAGTACTTC. It yields the protein CASSEARLVVYEQYF. The chain joins TRBV2 to TRBJ2-7; no firm D call. The CDR3 runs 15 residues. Per the germline V gene, CDR1 is SNHLY and CDR2 is FYNNEI. Trimming took off 0 bases at V and 3 bases at J, with 12 bases between the two ends.

The gene calls are TRBV19 and TRBJ2-3, with 9 bases lining up with TRBD1. The CDR3 runs 15 residues. CDR1 is LNHDA and CDR2 is SQIVND in the germline V gene (reference sequence). V gave up 5 bases and J gave up 1 base; unmatched junction bases: 4. The CDR3 region is CASSPWTGGTDTQYF. The CDR3 nucleotides read TGTGCCAGTAGTCCTTGGACAGGGGGCACAGATACGCAGTATTTT.

V is TRBV7-9 and J is TRBJ2-7; D perhaps matches TRBD1 (6 bases). Trimming removed 3 bases from V and 0 bases from J, with 9 bases in between. From germline, CDR1 is SEHNR and CDR2 FQNEAQ (reference sequence). The CDR3 extends over 14 amino acids. The DNA for the CDR3 is TGTGCCAGCAGCTTCCTGGACAGCTCCTACGAGCAGTACTTC. Translation: CASSFLDSSYEQYF.